These T cell receptor beta chains were read from a single sample in a study of blood T cells in healthy people across ages. MiXCR, run by TCRdb on the 5' RACE reads, gives a single entry per CDR3 protein. The sample has about 930,000 distinct CDR3 sequences; almost 30% are singletons. These data are also associated with another study on T cells of mothers and their children.

Source material: blood. These receptor sequences come from a middle-aged woman in good health. Both conserved end residues are part of each CDR3. D genes are given only for firm matches. The size field is filled for only some rows; it gives once, few, many or a size class.

clone_size: -; j_call: TRBJ2-7; v_call: TRBV7-2; cdr3_length: 14; d_call: -; cdr3_nt: TGTGCCAGCAGCTTAGAGGTCTCGGCCTACGAGCAGTACTTC; cdr3_aa: CASSLEVSAYEQYF
clone_size: -; j_call: TRBJ1-2; v_call: TRBV9; cdr3_length: 12; d_call: -; cdr3_nt: TGTGCCAGCAGCGGACAGGAGCATGGCTACACCTTC; cdr3_aa: CASSGQEHGYTF
clone_size: -; j_call: TRBJ1-1; v_call: TRBV28; cdr3_length: 13; d_call: TRBD1; cdr3_nt: TGTGCCAGCAGTTTAGGGACAGGGTTCGGAGCTTTCTTT; cdr3_aa: CASSLGTGFGAFF
clone_size: few; j_call: TRBJ1-2; v_call: TRBV12-3/TRBV12-4; cdr3_length: 12; d_call: -; cdr3_nt: TGTGCCAGCACCCTACTTGGCGTCGGCTACACCTTC; cdr3_aa: CASTLLGVGYTF
clone_size: -; j_call: TRBJ1-1; v_call: TRBV3-1; cdr3_length: 16; d_call: -; cdr3_nt: TGTGCCAGCAGCCAAGCGCCCGGGGGATTGAATACTGAAGCTTTCTTT; cdr3_aa: CASSQAPGGLNTEAFF
clone_size: many; j_call: TRBJ1-6; v_call: TRBV20-1; cdr3_length: 16; d_call: TRBD1; cdr3_nt: TGCAGTGCTAGAGAATCCGGGACAGTAAGCAATTCACCCCTCCACTTT; cdr3_aa: CSARESGTVSNSPLHF
clone_size: -; j_call: TRBJ1-2; v_call: TRBV10-3; cdr3_length: 13; d_call: -; cdr3_nt: TGTGCCATCAGTAATCAGGGAGGACCTGGCTACACCTTC; cdr3_aa: CAISNQGGPGYTF
clone_size: few; j_call: TRBJ1-5; v_call: TRBV12-3/TRBV12-4; cdr3_length: 15; d_call: TRBD1; cdr3_nt: TGTGCCAGCAGGACGGACAGGGATATTGGACAGCCCCAGCATTTT; cdr3_aa: CASRTDRDIGQPQHF
clone_size: many; j_call: TRBJ2-4; v_call: TRBV7-2; cdr3_length: 16; d_call: -; cdr3_nt: TGTGCCAGCAGCCCGAGCTTAATGCTAGCCAAAAACATTCAGTACTTC; cdr3_aa: CASSPSLMLAKNIQYF
clone_size: -; j_call: TRBJ1-1; v_call: TRBV5-5; cdr3_length: 14; d_call: -; cdr3_nt: TGTGCCAGCAGCCCCCTAGAGTCGAACACTGAAGCTTTCTTT; cdr3_aa: CASSPLESNTEAFF
clone_size: many; j_call: TRBJ1-2; v_call: TRBV7-9; cdr3_length: 13; d_call: -; cdr3_nt: TGTGCCAGCAGCCCCCAGGGCCACTATGGCTACACCTTC; cdr3_aa: CASSPQGHYGYTF
clone_size: -; j_call: TRBJ2-1; v_call: TRBV12-3/TRBV12-4; cdr3_length: 16; d_call: TRBD2; cdr3_nt: TGTGCCAGCAGTTTAGTGCTCTTAGCGGGGGGGGATGAGCAGTTCTTC; cdr3_aa: CASSLVLLAGGDEQFF
clone_size: many; j_call: TRBJ2-1; v_call: TRBV10-3; cdr3_length: 13; d_call: -; cdr3_nt: TGTGCCATCACCCAGGACTATATCAATGAGCAGTTCTTC; cdr3_aa: CAITQDYINEQFF
clone_size: many; j_call: TRBJ2-1; v_call: TRBV20-1; cdr3_length: 15; d_call: TRBD2; cdr3_nt: TGCAGTGCTAGAGAAGGGGCGGGGGAAAACAATGAGCAGTTCTTC; cdr3_aa: CSAREGAGENNEQFF
clone_size: -; j_call: TRBJ1-1; v_call: TRBV7-2; cdr3_length: 15; d_call: -; cdr3_nt: TGTGCCAGCAGCTCCCCAAGGGGCATATCAGTTGAAGCTTTCTTT; cdr3_aa: CASSSPRGISVEAFF
clone_size: -; j_call: TRBJ1-2; v_call: TRBV7-2; cdr3_length: 14; d_call: -; cdr3_nt: TGTGCCAGCAGCGCTCAGGGTCTTGGTAGCGTCTACACCTTC; cdr3_aa: CASSAQGLGSVYTF
clone_size: -; j_call: TRBJ2-6; v_call: TRBV6-5; cdr3_length: 14; d_call: -; cdr3_nt: TGTGCCAGCAGTCTCCTCTCTGGGGCCAACGTCCGGACTTTC; cdr3_aa: CASSLLSGANVRTF
clone_size: many; j_call: TRBJ2-7; v_call: TRBV4-3; cdr3_length: 15; d_call: -; cdr3_nt: TGCGCCAGCAGCCAAGAAAGCAGGGACTCCTACGAGCAGTACTTC; cdr3_aa: CASSQESRDSYEQYF
clone_size: -; j_call: TRBJ1-5; v_call: TRBV20-1; cdr3_length: 14; d_call: -; cdr3_nt: TGCAGTGCCCAGATGACACCCGAAGGGTTGGCCCAGCATTTT; cdr3_aa: CSAQMTPEGLAQHF
clone_size: -; j_call: TRBJ2-1; v_call: TRBV29-1; cdr3_length: 12; d_call: -; cdr3_nt: TGCAGCGTTGGTCCTAGGGGCAATGAGCAGTTCTTC; cdr3_aa: CSVGPRGNEQFF
clone_size: -; j_call: TRBJ2-3; v_call: TRBV9; cdr3_length: 16; d_call: -; cdr3_nt: TGTGCCAGCAGCGTGCGACCCACCCTTAGCACAGATACGCAGTATTTT; cdr3_aa: CASSVRPTLSTDTQYF
clone_size: many; j_call: TRBJ2-7; v_call: TRBV27; cdr3_length: 13; d_call: TRBD1; cdr3_nt: TGTGCCAGCAGTTTAGGGACAGGGGAGTTCCAGTACTTC; cdr3_aa: CASSLGTGEFQYF
clone_size: -; j_call: TRBJ2-7; v_call: TRBV6-2/TRBV6-3; cdr3_length: 15; d_call: -; cdr3_nt: TGTGCCAGCGTTGGACACCGAACCAGCTCCTACGAGCAGTACTTC; cdr3_aa: CASVGHRTSSYEQYF
clone_size: few; j_call: TRBJ2-1; v_call: TRBV12-3/TRBV12-4; cdr3_length: 17; d_call: TRBD2; cdr3_nt: TGTGCCAGCAGTTCTCCGACTAGCGGGGGTACGTTCAATGAGCAGTTCTTC; cdr3_aa: CASSSPTSGGTFNEQFF
clone_size: few; j_call: TRBJ2-1; v_call: TRBV20-1; cdr3_length: 19; d_call: TRBD2; cdr3_nt: TGCAGTGCTAGAGATTTGGCTAGCGGGGGAACTTCCCGAAAGGTGGGGCAGTTCTTC; cdr3_aa: CSARDLASGGTSRKVGQFF
clone_size: few; j_call: TRBJ2-5; v_call: TRBV18; cdr3_length: 13; d_call: -; cdr3_nt: TGTGCCAGCTCACCCCAAACTAGGGGGACCCAGTACTTC; cdr3_aa: CASSPQTRGTQYF
clone_size: few; j_call: TRBJ1-6; v_call: TRBV20-1; cdr3_length: 12; d_call: -; cdr3_nt: TGCAGTGCTAGAGGCGATAGTTCACCCCTCCACTTT; cdr3_aa: CSARGDSSPLHF
clone_size: few; j_call: TRBJ2-7; v_call: TRBV18; cdr3_length: 13; d_call: TRBD1; cdr3_nt: TGTGCCAGCGCCGGGACAGGGATCTACGAGCAGTACTTC; cdr3_aa: CASAGTGIYEQYF
clone_size: many; j_call: TRBJ2-1; v_call: TRBV7-9; cdr3_length: 20; d_call: TRBD2; cdr3_nt: TGTGCCAGCAGCTTAGTTTACGTCTGGCAGGGACTAGCGAACGGGGATGAGCAGTTCTTC; cdr3_aa: CASSLVYVWQGLANGDEQFF
clone_size: -; j_call: TRBJ2-1; v_call: TRBV5-4; cdr3_length: 12; d_call: -; cdr3_nt: TGTGCCAGCAGCACAACAGGGAATGAGCGGTTCTTC; cdr3_aa: CASSTTGNERFF
clone_size: -; j_call: TRBJ1-1; v_call: TRBV7-8; cdr3_length: 16; d_call: -; cdr3_nt: TGTGCCAGCATCCTCGGGCGGGAGTTTATGAACACTGAAGCTTTCTTT; cdr3_aa: CASILGREFMNTEAFF
clone_size: many; j_call: TRBJ2-7; v_call: TRBV7-9; cdr3_length: 16; d_call: -; cdr3_nt: TGTGCCAGCAGCTCCTTCGGGACATTAAAATCCTACGAGCAGTACTTC; cdr3_aa: CASSSFGTLKSYEQYF
clone_size: few; j_call: TRBJ2-3; v_call: TRBV7-7; cdr3_length: 14; d_call: -; cdr3_nt: TGTGCTAGCAGCTCGAACCCCACGGCAGATACGCAGTATTTT; cdr3_aa: CASSSNPTADTQYF
clone_size: -; j_call: TRBJ2-2; v_call: TRBV14; cdr3_length: 13; d_call: -; cdr3_nt: TGTGCCACCCAGGTCCTCAACACCGGGGAGCTGTTTTTT; cdr3_aa: CATQVLNTGELFF
clone_size: many; j_call: TRBJ2-3; v_call: TRBV12-3/TRBV12-4; cdr3_length: 12; d_call: -; cdr3_nt: TGTGCCAGCAGTGACCCGGGACTCGGTCCGTATTTT; cdr3_aa: CASSDPGLGPYF
clone_size: few; j_call: TRBJ2-5; v_call: TRBV7-2; cdr3_length: 14; d_call: -; cdr3_nt: TGTGCCAGCAGCTTATTGCCGGGGCAAGAGACCCAGTACTTC; cdr3_aa: CASSLLPGQETQYF
clone_size: many; j_call: TRBJ1-2; v_call: TRBV4-1; cdr3_length: 15; d_call: -; cdr3_nt: TGCGCCAGCAGCCAACCCATACAGAGCCTCGGGGGCTACACCTTC; cdr3_aa: CASSQPIQSLGGYTF
clone_size: -; j_call: TRBJ2-7; v_call: TRBV20-1; cdr3_length: 15; d_call: TRBD2; cdr3_nt: TGCAGTGCTAGAGCAGGACTAGCGTTTCCCTACGAGCAGTACTTC; cdr3_aa: CSARAGLAFPYEQYF
clone_size: -; j_call: TRBJ1-2; v_call: TRBV14; cdr3_length: 16; d_call: -; cdr3_nt: TGTGCCAGCAGCCAGTTTACAGGAGTAGCTAACTATGGCTACACCTTC; cdr3_aa: CASSQFTGVANYGYTF
clone_size: few; j_call: TRBJ2-1; v_call: TRBV9; cdr3_length: 16; d_call: TRBD1; cdr3_nt: TGTGCCAGCAGCGTGGGCGGACAGGCCGTGGGGAATGAGCAGTTCTTC; cdr3_aa: CASSVGGQAVGNEQFF
clone_size: few; j_call: TRBJ2-7; v_call: TRBV7-2; cdr3_length: 14; d_call: -; cdr3_nt: TGTGCCAGCAGCTTAACGGCCCTATCCTACGAGCAGTACTTC; cdr3_aa: CASSLTALSYEQYF
clone_size: few; j_call: TRBJ2-3; v_call: TRBV5-1; cdr3_length: 15; d_call: TRBD2; cdr3_nt: TGCGCCAGCAGCTGGGGCAGCGGGGGGGCAGATACGCAGTATTTT; cdr3_aa: CASSWGSGGADTQYF
clone_size: few; j_call: TRBJ2-3; v_call: TRBV9; cdr3_length: 14; d_call: -; cdr3_nt: TGTGCCAGCAGCGCCCATGGCAGCACAGATACGCAGTATTTT; cdr3_aa: CASSAHGSTDTQYF
clone_size: -; j_call: TRBJ2-3; v_call: TRBV12-3/TRBV12-4; cdr3_length: 16; d_call: -; cdr3_nt: TGTGCCAGCAGTTTCCCGCACCACGGGGCCACAGATGCGCAGTATTTT; cdr3_aa: CASSFPHHGATDAQYF
clone_size: few; j_call: TRBJ2-6; v_call: TRBV5-1; cdr3_length: 17; d_call: TRBD1; cdr3_nt: TGCGCCAGCAACCCCGGGACAGGGGGCTCTGGGGCCAACGTCCTGACTTTC; cdr3_aa: CASNPGTGGSGANVLTF
clone_size: many; j_call: TRBJ2-5; v_call: TRBV7-2; cdr3_length: 15; d_call: TRBD1; cdr3_nt: TGTGCCAGCAGCCCCTGGACAGGGGGGCAAGAGACCCAGTACTTC; cdr3_aa: CASSPWTGGQETQYF
clone_size: few; j_call: TRBJ1-2; v_call: TRBV14; cdr3_length: 15; d_call: -; cdr3_nt: TGTGCCAGCAGCCAAGATTCGGACAGCCCCTATGGCTACACCTTC; cdr3_aa: CASSQDSDSPYGYTF
clone_size: many; j_call: TRBJ2-1; v_call: TRBV5-1; cdr3_length: 15; d_call: TRBD1; cdr3_nt: TGCGCCAGCAGCTCCGGGACAGGGGGCCCGCATGAGCAGTTCTTC; cdr3_aa: CASSSGTGGPHEQFF
clone_size: many; j_call: TRBJ1-2; v_call: TRBV6-2/TRBV6-3; cdr3_length: 15; d_call: -; cdr3_nt: TGTGCCAGCACTCTTTGGGGCGCCGATCCCTACGGCTACACCTTC; cdr3_aa: CASTLWGADPYGYTF
clone_size: few; j_call: TRBJ1-5; v_call: TRBV6-5; cdr3_length: 18; d_call: TRBD1; cdr3_nt: TGTGCCAGCAGTTACGGTACAGGGGGCTTAGGTAGCAATCAGCCCCAGCATTTT; cdr3_aa: CASSYGTGGLGSNQPQHF
clone_size: few; j_call: TRBJ2-7; v_call: TRBV28; cdr3_length: 14; d_call: -; cdr3_nt: TGTGCCAGCAGTTTCCCCACAGGGTGGAACGAGCAGTACTTC; cdr3_aa: CASSFPTGWNEQYF
clone_size: many; j_call: TRBJ2-5; v_call: TRBV28; cdr3_length: 14; d_call: -; cdr3_nt: TGTGCCAGCAGTCTCCCGCAGGGAAAAGAGACCCAGTACTTC; cdr3_aa: CASSLPQGKETQYF
clone_size: few; j_call: TRBJ1-2; v_call: TRBV7-6; cdr3_length: 16; d_call: TRBD1; cdr3_nt: TGTGCCAGCAGCTTAAGGGGGGGACAGGGGGCCGGTGGCTACACCTTC; cdr3_aa: CASSLRGGQGAGGYTF
clone_size: -; j_call: TRBJ1-2; v_call: TRBV2; cdr3_length: 14; d_call: TRBD1; cdr3_nt: TGTGCCAGCAGGGAGGTGGTACAGGGACAGGGCTACACCTTC; cdr3_aa: CASREVVQGQGYTF
clone_size: few; j_call: TRBJ2-3; v_call: TRBV11-1; cdr3_length: 16; d_call: -; cdr3_nt: TGTGCCAGCAGCTTCTCCACGGGACTCGGGACAGATACGCAGTATTTT; cdr3_aa: CASSFSTGLGTDTQYF
clone_size: many; j_call: TRBJ1-5; v_call: TRBV12-5; cdr3_length: 13; d_call: -; cdr3_nt: TGTGCTAGTGCTCCAGGTGGGAATCAGCCCCAGCATTTT; cdr3_aa: CASAPGGNQPQHF
clone_size: many; j_call: TRBJ2-4; v_call: TRBV20-1; cdr3_length: 12; d_call: -; cdr3_nt: TGCAGTGCTAGAGATCCGGGTAACATTCAGTACTTC; cdr3_aa: CSARDPGNIQYF
clone_size: few; j_call: TRBJ1-1; v_call: TRBV7-3; cdr3_length: 13; d_call: -; cdr3_nt: TGTGCCAGCAGCTTAACCAGGGGTGCTGAAGCTTTCTTT; cdr3_aa: CASSLTRGAEAFF
clone_size: many; j_call: TRBJ1-2; v_call: TRBV5-1; cdr3_length: 15; d_call: TRBD1; cdr3_nt: TGCGCCAGCAGCCGCGGTGGGGACAGTTACTATGGCTACACCTTC; cdr3_aa: CASSRGGDSYYGYTF
clone_size: few; j_call: TRBJ1-4; v_call: TRBV6-1; cdr3_length: 16; d_call: -; cdr3_nt: TGTGCCAGCAGCCCCGCGGAGGGTTCAACTAATGAAAAACTGTTTTTT; cdr3_aa: CASSPAEGSTNEKLFF